The subject of this entry is one T cell receptor (beta chain). Under the authors' procedure: Scientists estimated how many nucleated cells there were by amplifying reference gene primers. The data were produced by immunoSEQ multiplex PCR, yet TCRdb's version contains in-frame clones alone and is incomplete. D and trimming come from the DNA, and the V and J calls and clone size come from that table. The sample yields 350,000 or so clones, about 86% seen once. This sample was taken from a study of blood T cell repertoires in COVID-19. About the research overall: Whether acute or convalescent, the COVID-19 samples came from the United States, Italy and Spain. The analysed material was cDNA or gDNA that came from T cells, B-cell-depleted T cells, or PBMCs.

This CDR3 is 15 amino acids long. The germline V gene has CDR1 SGHAT and CDR2 FQDESV (reference sequence). Trimming cost V 6 bases and J 2 bases, with 15 bases left between them. Donors were grouped by their self-reported clinical history. Sequencing used PBMCs or T cells enriched from blood (not recorded which). The J gene is TRBJ2-3, the V gene TRBV11-1, with a weak D call TRBD2 (5 bases). The receptor was isolated from a middle-aged woman with acute COVID-19. This CDR3 is CASSLSGRYTDTQYF. DNA for the CDR3: TGTGCCAGCAGTCTGAGCGGCAGGTACACAGATACGCAGTATTTT.